Below are 4 T cell receptor beta chains sequenced from a single sample in a study of blood T cell repertoires in COVID-19. Data came from immunoSEQ multiplex PCR; TCRdb stores just in-frame clones and leaves some out. The table lists approximately 180,000 clones, around 90% of them singletons. The sequenced material came from peripheral blood. These receptors were obtained from a man aged 45 to 65 with acute or convalescent COVID-19.

This sequence joins TRBV7-2 and TRBJ1-1; D is possibly TRBD1 (5 bases). CDR1 is SGHTA, CDR2 FQGNSA, per germline. The germline V and J ends were trimmed by 1 base and 0 bases, with 9 bases remaining between them. This CDR3 is built from 15 residues. The CDR3 protein is CASSLGGLMNTEAFF. CDR3 nucleotide sequence: TGTGCCAGCAGCTTAGGGGGCTTGATGAACACTGAAGCTTTCTTT.

The chain joins TRBV4-2 to TRBJ2-4, with 7 bases fitting TRBD1. Germline V gene data show CDR1 as LGHNA and CDR2 as YNFKEQ. J gave up 4 bases and V 1 base, and 7 bases lay outside the gene matches. The CDR3 is made up of 16 amino acids. The DNA of the CDR3 is TGTGCCAGCAGCCAAGGGGACAGAGGGGAGAAAAACATTCAGTACTTC. The encoded protein is CASSQGDRGEKNIQYF.

The J gene is TRBJ1-5, the V gene TRBV4-1; D may be TRBD1 (6 bases). The germline V gene encodes CDR1 MGHRA and CDR2 YSYEKL. V gave up 4 bases and J gave up 0 bases, with 19 bases separating them. The CDR3 is 18 residues long. Written as DNA, the CDR3 is TGCGCCAGCAGCCCCCTATGGGGGGCGGGGGGTAGCAATCAGCCCCAGCATTTT. Protein product: CASSPLWGAGGSNQPQHF.

This sequence joins TRBV28 and TRBJ2-5, with a possible D match to TRBD1 (6 bases). This CDR3 has 11 residues. Per the germline V gene, CDR1 is MDHEN and CDR2 is SYDVKM. V was trimmed by 6 bases and J by 10 bases, leaving 12 bases between them. The CDR3 nucleotides are TGTGCCAGCAGGGAGAAGGGGGTCCAGTACTTC. Residues: CASREKGVQYF. Full variable domain (remainder filled in from reference TRBV28 and TRBJ2-5): DVKVTQSSRYLVKRTGEKVFLECVQDMDHENMFWYRQDPGLGLRLIYFSYDVKMKEKGDIPEGYSVSREKKERFSLILESASTNQTSMYLCASREKGVQYFGPGTRLLVL.